These 21 T cell receptor beta chains were all obtained from the same sample, sequenced in a study of cytomegalovirus exposure and HLA in healthy donors. TCRdb keeps only in-frame clones here, not all; method: immunoSEQ multiplex PCR. The data contain 200,000 to 250,000 clones, roughly 83% of them singletons. Specimen: PBMCs. The source of these receptors is a woman aged 18-29 years in good health and CMV-seronegative.

The CDR3 reads CASSLEDTQYF. In nucleotides, the CDR3 is TGTGCCAGCAGCTTGGAAGATACGCAGTATTTT. The chain is built from TRBV5-4 and TRBJ2-3; D remains unclear. This CDR3 comprises 11 residues. Germline V gene data show CDR1 as SGHNT and CDR2 as YYREEE (reference sequence). V was shortened by 0 bases and J by 5 bases, with 1 base between the two germline ends.

The chain has TRBV6-1 and TRBJ2-3, with a tentative D call TRBD2 (5 bases). Germline V gene data show CDR1 as MNHNS and CDR2 as SASEGT. The CDR3 is 13 residues long. Trimming took 8 bases from V and 1 from J, leaving 10 bases between them. The CDR3 sequence is CASQPGGTDTQYF. The CDR3 region has the DNA TGTGCCAGCCAGCCCGGGGGCACAGATACGCAGTATTTT.

This chain uses TRBV9 with TRBJ2-2, with 7 nucleotides matching TRBD2. Germline lookup yields CDR1 SGDLS and CDR2 YYNGEE. V gave up 7 bases and J gave up 6 bases; unmatched junction bases: 9. The CDR3 is 14 residues long. The CDR3 spells CASRGSSMAGELFF. CDR3 nucleotide sequence: TGTGCCAGCCGCGGGAGCAGTATGGCCGGGGAGCTGTTTTTT.

The gene calls are TRBV29-1 and TRBJ1-1, with D possibly TRBD1 on 5 matching bases. CDR3 length equals 12 residues. Per germline, CDR1 SQVTM and CDR2 ANQGSEA. V was cut by 3 bases and J by 7 bases, with 12 bases left in between. CDR3 DNA: TGCAGCGTTGATGGGGGGAAGGATGAAGCTTTCTTT. The encoded protein is CSVDGGKDEAFF.

The chain links TRBV2 to TRBJ2-2, with TRBD2 matching 11 bases. J gave up 2 bases and V 3 bases, and 5 bases lay outside the gene matches. The CDR3 is made up of 17 amino acids. The germline V gene has CDR1 SNHLY and CDR2 FYNNEI. CDR3 protein: CASSDLAGGQNTGELFF. In DNA form, the CDR3 reads TGTGCCAGCAGTGATCTAGCGGGGGGCCAAAACACCGGGGAGCTGTTTTTT.

The chain has TRBV11-3 and TRBJ2-1; 11 bases match TRBD2. From germline, CDR1 is SGHNT and CDR2 YENEEA. The junction had 4 bases not matched to a gene; V was cut back by 5 bases and J by 4 bases. The CDR3 consists of 15 residues. The CDR3 nucleotides read TGTGCCAGCAGCCTGGGACTAGCGGAATACAATGAGCAGTTCTTC. Translation gives CASSLGLAEYNEQFF. Filled out from reference TRBV11-3 and TRBJ2-1, the complete variable domain reads EAGVVQSPRYKIIEKKQPVAFWCNPISGHNTLYWYLQNLGQGPELLIRYENEEAVDDSQLPKDRFSAERLKGVDSTLKIQPAELGDSAVYLCASSLGLAEYNEQFFGPGTRLTVL.

The rearrangement joins TRBV4-1 to TRBJ1-5; tentative D call: TRBD1 (6 bases). There are 15 residues in the CDR3. The germline gives CDR1 MGHRA, CDR2 YSYEKL. V lost 4 bases and J lost 0, with 10 bases in between. The CDR3 here is CASSPGDNSNQPQHF. The CDR3 nucleotides read TGCGCCAGCAGCCCGGGGGACAATAGCAATCAGCCCCAGCATTTT.

The chain has TRBV2 and TRBJ2-1; 11 bases fit TRBD2. The V gene end was trimmed by 6 bases and the J gene end by 1 base; junction bases not matched to a gene: 8. The V gene's germline CDR1 is SNHLY and CDR2 FYNNEI. The CDR3 covers 17 residues. In DNA form, the CDR3 reads TGTGCCAGCAGGTTCCCACGGACTAGCGGGTCCTACAATGAGCAGTTCTTC. Translating it yields CASRFPRTSGSYNEQFF.

The gene calls are TRBV7-3 and TRBJ1-6, with D possibly TRBD1 on 5 matching bases. CDR3 length: 12 residues. CDR1 and CDR2 (germline): SGHTA, FQGTGA. Trimming pared 3 bases from V and 13 bases from J, leaving 10 bases between. CDR3 DNA: TGTGCCAGCAGCTTGGGGCGGGGGCCCCTCCACTTT. Its translation: CASSLGRGPLHF.

The J gene is TRBJ2-1, the V gene TRBV6-1, with 11 bases matching TRBD2. Looked up from germline, CDR1 is MNHNS and CDR2 is SASEGT. The V and J ends lost 7 bases and 2 bases, in that order; junction bases with no gene match: 4. The CDR3 loop spans 15 amino acids. The CDR3: CASTMGLAAYNEQFF. The CDR3 DNA reads TGTGCCAGCACCATGGGACTAGCGGCCTACAATGAGCAGTTCTTC.

This chain links TRBV9 with TRBJ2-1, with TRBD1 matching 8 bases. There are 15 residues in the CDR3. Unmatched junction bases numbered 8, after V lost 0 bases and J lost 9 bases. Germline V gene sequence: CDR1 SGDLS, CDR2 YYNGEE. The CDR3 nucleotides are TGTGCCAGCAGCGTAGGTCTCAGGGGGCCCGCTGAGCAGTTCTTC. It codes for CASSVGLRGPAEQFF.

J is TRBJ1-2 and V is TRBV7-8; D not resolved. The CDR3 length is 12 residues. From germline, CDR1 is SGHVS and CDR2 FQNEAQ. V gave up 5 bases and J gave up 8 bases, with 12 bases separating them. This CDR3 is CASSLTKGGYTF. CDR3 coding DNA: TGTGCCAGCAGCCTTACAAAAGGGGGCTACACCTTC.

V and J are TRBV4-1 and TRBJ2-7, with D perhaps being TRBD1 or TRBD2 (7 bases each). Germline values: CDR1 MGHRA, CDR2 YSYEKL. CDR3 length: 14 amino acids. The V end lost 5 bases, the J end lost 3 bases, and 14 bases lay between the germline ends. The CDR3 loop is CASSAGGEGYEQYF. The CDR3 DNA sequence: TGCGCCAGCAGCGCAGGGGGGGAAGGCTACGAGCAGTACTTC.

The chain has TRBV2 and TRBJ2-7; TRBD2 might be the D (6 bases). Trimming took off 6 bases at V and 3 bases at J, with 18 bases between the two ends. The germline V gene encodes CDR1 SNHLY and CDR2 FYNNEI. The CDR3 contains 15 residues. In DNA, the CDR3 is TGTGCCAGCAGCGCTTCCGTGGGGGGTAGCTACGAGCAGTACTTC. Translated: CASSASVGGSYEQYF.

This chain uses TRBV6-1 with TRBJ2-2; D perhaps matches TRBD2 (6 bases). Germline V CDR1 and CDR2: MNHNS, SASEGT. This CDR3 region has 14 residues. Trimming shortened V by 5 bases and J by 6 bases, and 13 bases separated the two germline ends. The CDR3 reads CASSRGSGAGELFF. CDR3 nucleotides: TGTGCCAGCAGTCGGGGTTCGGGGGCCGGGGAGCTGTTTTTT.

The chain recombines TRBV7-8 with TRBJ1-2, with a tentative D call TRBD1 (5 bases). Looked up from germline, CDR1 is SGHVS and CDR2 is FQNEAQ. The CDR3 is 14 residues long. V gave up 5 bases and J gave up 5 bases, with 15 bases separating them. The CDR3: CASSPMWGDYGYTF. CDR3 sequence (DNA): TGTGCCAGCAGCCCTATGTGGGGGGATTATGGCTACACCTTC.

The rearrangement links TRBV29-1 to TRBJ2-1, with 8 bases that match TRBD2. The CDR3 covers 13 residues. Losses at the gene ends were 4 bases for V and 6 bases for J; bases not matched to a gene: 5. CDR1 and CDR2 (germline): SQVTM, ANQGSEA. The CDR3 DNA reads as TGCAGCGTTGGGGGACTAGATGCCAATGAGCAGTTCTTC. It specifies CSVGGLDANEQFF.

The chain employs TRBV5-4 and TRBJ2-2; D possibly corresponds to TRBD2 (5 bases). The CDR3 covers 15 residues. Germline V lookup: CDR1 SGHNT, CDR2 YYREEE (reference sequence). Trimming left V 1 base short and J 4 bases short, with 11 bases between. CDR3 amino acids: CASSLTVSGTGELFF. The DNA for the CDR3 is TGTGCCAGCAGCTTGACCGTCAGCGGCACCGGGGAGCTGTTTTTT.

V and J are TRBV18 and TRBJ2-7; tentative D call: TRBD1 (5 bases). The CDR3 loop spans 15 amino acids. Germline loops: CDR1 KGHSH, CDR2 LQKENI. Trimming took off 3 bases at V and 0 bases at J, with 12 bases between the two ends. The DNA of the CDR3 is TGTGCCAGCTCACCGTCTACAGGAAACTCCTACGAGCAGTACTTC. Translation gives CASSPSTGNSYEQYF.

The gene calls are TRBV15 and TRBJ1-2; TRBD1 might be the D (5 bases). The V and J ends lost 2 bases and 0 bases respectively, with 7 bases between them. This CDR3 contains 14 residues. Looked up from germline, CDR1 is LNHNV and CDR2 is YYDKDF (reference sequence). The CDR3: CATSRLQANYGYTF. The CDR3 DNA sequence: TGTGCCACCAGCAGATTACAGGCTAACTATGGCTACACCTTC.

CDR3 DNA sequence: TGTGCCAGCAGCCTACGACAGGGCGAAAGCACAGATACGCAGTATTTT. It encodes CASSLRQGESTDTQYF. The gene calls are TRBV9 and TRBJ2-3, with TRBD1 matching over 7 bases. CDR1 is SGDLS and CDR2 is YYNGEE in the germline V gene. V shed 4 bases, J shed 0 bases, and the junction held 8 bases outside the gene matches. The CDR3 extends over 16 amino acids.